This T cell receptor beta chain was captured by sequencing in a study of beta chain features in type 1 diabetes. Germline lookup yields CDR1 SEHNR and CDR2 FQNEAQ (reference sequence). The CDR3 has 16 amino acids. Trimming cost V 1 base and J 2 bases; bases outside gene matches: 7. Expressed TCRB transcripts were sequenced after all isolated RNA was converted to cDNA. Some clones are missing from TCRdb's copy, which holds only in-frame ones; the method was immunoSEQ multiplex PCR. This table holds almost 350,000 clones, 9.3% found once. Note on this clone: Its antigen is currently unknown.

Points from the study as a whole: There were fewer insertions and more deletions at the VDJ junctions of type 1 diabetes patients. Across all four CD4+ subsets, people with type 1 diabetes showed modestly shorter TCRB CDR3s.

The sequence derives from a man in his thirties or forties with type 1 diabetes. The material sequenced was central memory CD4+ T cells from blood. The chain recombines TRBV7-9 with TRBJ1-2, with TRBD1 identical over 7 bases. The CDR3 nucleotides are TGTGCCAGCAGCTTAGGCCAGGGGGTTTCCAACTATGGCTACACCTTC. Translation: CASSLGQGVSNYGYTF. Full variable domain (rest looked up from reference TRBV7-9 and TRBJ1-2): DTGVSQNPRHKITKRGQNVTFRCDPISEHNRLYWYRQTLGQGPEFLTYFQNEAQLEKSRLLSDRFSAERPKGSFSTLEIQRTEQGDSAMYLCASSLGQGVSNYGYTFGSGTRLTVV.